This is a list of T cell receptor beta chains from one sample in a study of T cells in Graves' hyperthyroidism and ophthalmopathy. TCRdb fed the multiplex PCR reads into MiXCR, producing one record per CDR3 protein. This repertoire shows 300,000 to 400,000 distinct CDR3 sequences, approximately 18% found once; its top ten account for about 38%. Input material: blood. Source of these receptors: a man aged 18 to 29 with Graves' ophthalmopathy. The CDR3 runs from the conserved cysteine through the conserved F or W. D genes are given only for firm matches. Clone size is stated in some rows and not others, as once, few, many or a class when expanded.

V gene,J gene,D gene,clone size,CDR3 DNA,CDR3 protein
TRBV27,TRBJ2-1,TRBD2,NA,TGTGCCAGCAGTTTAATCTCTAGCGGGGGCAATGAGCAGTTCTTC,CASSLISSGGNEQFF
TRBV18,TRBJ2-7,NA,many,TGTGCCAGCTCACCAGTTCAGACCTACGAGCAGTACTTC,CASSPVQTYEQYF
TRBV12-3/TRBV12-4,TRBJ1-1,NA,NA,TGTGCCAGCATCAATAACAGTGGAGGTAGAGCTTTCTTT,CASINNSGGRAFF
TRBV10-3,TRBJ2-7,NA,NA,TGTGCCATCAGTGAGCGGGGCAGCTACGAGCAGTGCTTC,CAISERGSYEQCF
TRBV4-1,TRBJ2-7,NA,few,TGCGCCAGCAGCCAAGATCTCGAGACTCGAGTACGCGAGCAGTACTTC,CASSQDLETRVREQYF
TRBV10-3,TRBJ2-5,TRBD1,few,TGTGCCATCAGCAACCGACAGGGGGAAGAGACCCAGTACTTC,CAISNRQGEETQYF
TRBV6-2/TRBV6-3,TRBJ1-3,NA,NA,TGTGCCAGCAGCAGGACAGTTCGTGACACCATATATTTT,CASSRTVRDTIYF
TRBV4-1,TRBJ1-4,NA,NA,TGCGCCAGCAGCCAGCGCCCGGGGGATGAAAAACTGTTTTTT,CASSQRPGDEKLFF
TRBV27,TRBJ1-1,NA,NA,TGTGCCAGCAGTCCCCCCCCCGGCAGAGGCGGCAATGAAGCTTTCTTT,CASSPPPGRGGNEAFF
TRBV28,TRBJ2-3,NA,many,TGTGCCAGCAGTTTAGCCCCTTATACGCAGTATTTT,CASSLAPYTQYF
TRBV4-1,TRBJ2-3,TRBD2,few,TGCGCCAGCAGCCAAGTGGGGACTAGCATCGATACGCAGTATTTT,CASSQVGTSIDTQYF
TRBV24-1,TRBJ2-3,NA,few,TGTGCCATTTCACCGGGAAACACAGATACGCAGTATTTT,CAISPGNTDTQYF
TRBV27,TRBJ1-1,NA,many,TGTGCCAGCAGTTTACTCGGGGCAGCCCCCGGATACACTGAAGCTTTCTTT,CASSLLGAAPGYTEAFF
TRBV27,TRBJ1-6,NA,many,TGTGCCAGCAGTTTATCGAGGGTGTCATCCCTACCCCTCCACTTT,CASSLSRVSSLPLHF
TRBV7-9,TRBJ2-2,NA,few,TGTGCCAGCAGCTTACAGGGTTTTGCCGGGGAGCTGTTTTTT,CASSLQGFAGELFF
TRBV11-1,TRBJ2-3,NA,NA,TGCGCCAGCAGCCAACTAGGGGTGGCGGATACGCAGTATTTT,CASSQLGVADTQYF